The rows below give T cell receptor beta chains drawn from one sample of a study of radiation and T cells in renal cell carcinoma. The table came from immunoSEQ multiplex PCR; TCRdb's copy has only in-frame clones and leaves some out. The sample shows 110,000 to 150,000 clones, approximately 91% of them seen only once. Sample: blood, taken from a patient whose treatment included radiotherapy and nephrectomy. The receptors shown here come from a woman aged 50 to 65 with renal cell carcinoma. CDR3s include the opening cysteine and the closing phenylalanine or tryptophan. D genes are given only for firm matches. Expanded clones get a size class; other rows say once, few or many, or leave the size out.

TRBJ2-5,TRBV2,-,-,CASSLRETQYF,TGTGCCAGCAGCCTCCGGGAGACCCAGTACTTC
TRBJ2-1,TRBV6-5,TRBD2,-,CASRRTSHPYEQFF,TGTGCCAGCAGGCGGACTAGCCACCCCTATGAGCAGTTCTTC
TRBJ2-7,TRBV7-9,-,once,CASSPGDQTYEQYF,TGTGCCAGCAGCCCGGGGGACCAAACCTACGAGCAGTACTTC
TRBJ1-1,TRBV5-1,-,-,CASSLAGADTEAFF,TGCGCCAGCAGCTTGGCGGGGGCTGACACTGAAGCTTTCTTT
TRBJ2-5,TRBV19,TRBD2,-,CASTQGLAGAEETQYF,TGTGCCAGTACCCAAGGACTAGCGGGGGCCGAAGAGACCCAGTACTTC
TRBJ1-2,TRBV18,-,-,CASSTGGTRGVYGYTF,TGTGCCAGCTCCACGGGAGGAACGAGGGGAGTCTATGGCTACACCTTC
TRBJ1-5,TRBV15,-,once,CATSRGKIGAKPQHF,TGTGCCACCAGCAGAGGGAAAATAGGGGCGAAGCCCCAGCATTTT
TRBJ1-5,TRBV7-8,-,-,CASSLLGPGANQPQHF,TGTGCCAGCAGCTTATTGGGTCCCGGGGCCAATCAGCCCCAGCATTTT
TRBJ2-2,TRBV11-2,-,-,CASSKTGGTGELFF,TGTGCCAGCAGCAAGACAGGCGGCACCGGGGAGCTGTTTTTT
TRBJ2-2,TRBV25-1,-,-,CASSEYRISNTGELFF,TGTGCCAGCAGTGAATATAGGATCTCGAACACCGGGGAGCTGTTTTTT
TRBJ1-1,TRBV6-6,-,-,CASSYPRTANTEAFF,TGTGCCAGCAGTTATCCCCGGACAGCGAACACTGAAGCTTTCTTT
TRBJ2-5,TRBV4-1,-,-,CASSQLAERETQYF,TGCGCCAGCAGCCAACTAGCAGAGCGGGAGACCCAGTACTTC
TRBJ2-1,TRBV19,-,-,CASSPRGGNEQFF,TGTGCCAGTAGCCCCCGGGGAGGCAATGAGCAGTTCTTC
TRBJ2-1,TRBV19,-,-,CASSASSVRNEQFF,TGTGCCAGTAGTGCCTCTAGTGTAAGGAATGAGCAGTTCTTC
TRBJ1-5,TRBV6-1,-,-,CASRQDRIGVQPQHF,TGTGCCAGCAGACAAGACAGGATAGGGGTTCAGCCCCAGCATTTT
TRBJ1-2,TRBV30,-,-,CAWSWGYGYTF,TGTGCCTGGAGTTGGGGCTATGGCTACACCTTC
TRBJ1-2,TRBV2,TRBD1,-,CASRGQPLYGYTF,TGTGCCAGCAGGGGACAGCCTCTCTATGGCTACACCTTC
TRBJ2-5,TRBV4-1,TRBD2,-,CASSPLTSGGARRETQYF,TGCGCCAGCAGCCCCCTGACTAGCGGGGGGGCCAGAAGGGAGACCCAGTACTTC
TRBJ2-1,TRBV4-2,-,-,CASRPGTLQENEQFF,TGTGCCAGCAGGCCGGGGACCCTGCAGGAGAATGAGCAGTTCTTC
TRBJ1-1,TRBV28,TRBD1,-,CASSSGDSFTEAFF,TGTGCCAGCAGTTCCGGGGACAGCTTCACTGAAGCTTTCTTT
TRBJ1-2,TRBV6-5,-,few,CASSYSRGDDGYTF,TGTGCCAGCAGTTACTCCCGTGGTGACGATGGCTACACCTTC
TRBJ1-1,TRBV7-2,-,-,CASSTGYSLNAEAFF,TGTGCCAGCTCCACAGGGTATTCTTTGAACGCTGAAGCTTTCTTT
TRBJ1-2,TRBV15,-,-,CATSRAGRYGYTF,TGTGCCACCAGCAGGGCAGGCCGGTATGGCTACACCTTC
TRBJ1-3,TRBV7-8,-,-,CASSPTPNIPSGNTIYF,TGTGCCAGCAGCCCTACCCCCAACATCCCCTCTGGAAACACCATATATTTT
TRBJ1-1,TRBV6-5,TRBD1,-,CASSSPTGRRAEAFF,TGTGCCAGCAGTTCCCCGACAGGGAGGCGAGCTGAAGCTTTCTTT
TRBJ2-7,TRBV9,-,-,CASSLELDSTYEQYF,TGTGCCAGCAGCCTAGAGCTGGACAGTACCTACGAGCAGTACTTC
TRBJ1-2,TRBV7-9,-,-,CASSLEQSNYGYTF,TGTGCCAGCAGCTTAGAACAGTCCAACTATGGCTACACCTTC
TRBJ2-1,TRBV10-1,-,-,CASSGGVGYEQFF,TGCGCCAGCAGCGGCGGGGTTGGGTATGAGCAGTTCTTC
TRBJ2-7,TRBV5-1,-,-,CASSLVDAYEQYF,TGCGCCAGCAGCTTGGTCGACGCCTACGAGCAGTACTTC
TRBJ2-1,TRBV7-9,-,-,CASSPVGGLSSYNEQFF,TGTGCCAGCAGCCCCGTGGGCGGACTTAGCTCCTACAATGAGCAGTTCTTC
TRBJ2-3,TRBV10-3,TRBD2,-,CAILAGGYSTDTQYF,TGTGCCATCTTAGCGGGGGGTTATAGCACAGATACGCAGTATTTT
TRBJ1-6,TRBV5-3,-,-,CARSFNMPPNSPLHF,TGTGCCAGAAGCTTTAATATGCCGCCTAATTCACCCCTCCACTTT
TRBJ1-3,TRBV6-7,-,-,CASSYLRGPEAVTIYF,TGTGCCAGCAGTTACCTAAGGGGCCCCGAGGCGGTCACCATATATTTT
TRBJ1-5,TRBV7-2,-,once,CASSPSGSNQPQHF,TGTGCCAGCAGCCCATCAGGTAGCAATCAGCCCCAGCATTTT
TRBJ1-5,TRBV4-1,-,-,CASSLGLREAQPQHF,TGCGCCAGCAGCCTGGGCCTCAGGGAGGCTCAGCCCCAGCATTTT
TRBJ1-2,TRBV2,-,-,CASSEGVNYGYTF,TGTGCCAGCAGTGAAGGGGTGAACTATGGCTACACCTTC
TRBJ1-5,TRBV5-5,-,once,CASSLGPNSNQPQHF,TGTGCCAGCAGCTTGGGACCGAATAGCAATCAGCCCCAGCATTTT
TRBJ1-4,TRBV19,-,-,CASSYLSPTLRGEKLFF,TGTGCCAGTAGTTACCTGAGTCCCACCCTCCGGGGCGAAAAACTGTTTTTT
TRBJ1-4,TRBV5-1,TRBD1,-,CASSLVGTGNEKLFF,TGCGCCAGCAGCTTAGTTGGGACAGGGAATGAAAAACTGTTTTTT
TRBJ1-4,TRBV6-5,-,-,CASSFGGSNEKLFF,TGTGCCAGCAGTTTTGGGGGTTCTAATGAAAAACTGTTTTTT
TRBJ1-1,TRBV5-6,TRBD1,-,CASSLAQGVEAFF,TGTGCCAGCAGCTTGGCCCAGGGGGTTGAAGCTTTCTTT
TRBJ1-6,TRBV7-3,-,-,CASSLDSYNSPLHF,TGTGCCAGCAGCCTCGACAGTTACAATTCACCCCTCCACTTT
TRBJ2-1,TRBV10-3,-,-,CAISPGTTSSYNEQFF,TGTGCCATCAGCCCAGGGACCACGAGCTCCTACAATGAGCAGTTCTTC
TRBJ1-4,TRBV5-4,TRBD1,-,CASSSKTGGSEKLFF,TGTGCCAGCAGTAGTAAGACAGGGGGTTCTGAAAAACTGTTTTTT
TRBJ1-5,TRBV5-6,-,few,CASSLYRVGNQPQHF,TGTGCCAGCAGCTTGTACAGGGTGGGCAATCAGCCCCAGCATTTT
TRBJ1-6,TRBV30,TRBD1,-,CAWSGGTGLNSPLHF,TGTGCCTGGAGTGGGGGGACAGGGCTTAATTCACCCCTCCACTTT
TRBJ1-2,TRBV7-2,-,-,CASSLGGDFYGYTF,TGTGCCAGCAGCTTAGGGGGCGACTTTTATGGCTACACCTTC